Presented here are 22 T cell receptor beta chains from one specimen sequenced in a study of blood T cell repertoires in COVID-19. TCRdb's copy holds only in-frame clones and misses some; the assay was immunoSEQ multiplex PCR. The data contain roughly 150,000 clones, about 79% of them singletons. Sequences were obtained from peripheral blood. Source of these receptors: a woman aged 45 to 65 with acute or convalescent COVID-19.

This clone was recorded only once. V and J are TRBV2 and TRBJ1-6, with no clear D. CDR1 and CDR2 (germline): SNHLY, FYNNEI. V lost 3 bases to trimming and J lost 3 bases, with 6 bases between them. There are 14 residues in the CDR3. CDR3 region: CASSDNNYNSPLHF. The CDR3 bases are TGTGCCAGCAGTGATAATAACTATAATTCACCCCTCCACTTT.

V gene TRBV7-9 combines with J gene TRBJ1-4, with D perhaps matching TRBD1 (5 bases). The CDR3 is 14 amino acids. V was clipped by 5 bases and J by 5 bases, with 12 bases between them. The germline V gene encodes CDR1 SEHNR and CDR2 FQNEAQ (reference sequence). The CDR3, as DNA: TGTGCCAGCAGCAGCCGACAGACCAATGAAAAACTGTTTTTT. Its translation: CASSSRQTNEKLFF.

The V call is TRBV19, the J call TRBJ2-1; the match to TRBD2 covers 10 bases. Germline CDR1 and CDR2: LNHDA and SQIVND (reference sequence). The CDR3 runs to 17 residues. J gave up 0 bases and V 9 bases, and 11 bases lay outside the gene matches. The CDR3 coding sequence is TGTGCCAGCAGGACTAGCGGCACAACCCGCTCCTACAATGAGCAGTTCTTC. Protein product: CASRTSGTTRSYNEQFF.

The genes are TRBV18 and TRBJ2-3; tentative D call: TRBD2 (6 bases). Germline loops: CDR1 KGHSH, CDR2 LQKENI. The V and J ends lost 0 bases and 4 bases respectively, with 14 bases between them. This CDR3 contains 16 residues. CDR3 region: CASSPPGTALSDTQYF. The CDR3 coding sequence is TGTGCCAGCTCACCACCGGGGACTGCTCTGTCAGATACGCAGTATTTT. Complete variable domain (other parts from reference TRBV18 and TRBJ2-3): NAGVMQNPRHLVRRRGQEARLRCSPMKGHSHVYWYRQLPEEGLKFMVYLQKENIIDESGMPKERFSAEFPKEGPSILRIQQVVRGDSAAYFCASSPPGTALSDTQYFGPGTRLTVL.

The chain links TRBV6-4 to TRBJ2-3; 7 nucleotides agree with TRBD2. The CDR3 covers 15 residues. CDR1 is MRHNA and CDR2 is SNTAGT in the germline V gene. The V gene end was trimmed by 3 bases and the J gene end by 4 bases; junction bases not matched to a gene: 7. The CDR3 is CASSELAGRADTQYF. In nucleotides, the CDR3 is TGTGCCAGCAGTGAGTTGGCAGGGAGGGCAGATACGCAGTATTTT.

This clone was seen more than once but under ten times. The V and J genes are TRBV3-1 (or the pseudogene TRBV3-2) and TRBJ1-3; D might be TRBD1 (6 bases). The CDR3 extends over 17 amino acids. Germline V gene sequence: CDR1 LGHDT, CDR2 YNNKEL (reference sequence). V lost 0 bases, J lost 4 bases, and 16 bases lay in between. CDR3 sequence reads: CASSQDPAGDTGNTIYF. The CDR3 bases are TGTGCCAGCAGCCAAGATCCGGCAGGGGATACAGGAAACACCATATATTTT.

In this sample, this clone turned up once. The chain links TRBV2 to TRBJ1-2; a possible D gene is TRBD1 (5 bases). Germline V CDR1 and CDR2: SNHLY, FYNNEI. CDR3 size: 13 residues. V was pared by 2 bases and J by 9 bases, with 13 bases between. This CDR3 reads CASSEFAGLSYTF. CDR3 bases: TGTGCCAGCAGTGAATTTGCAGGGCTTAGCTACACCTTC. Supplemented by reference TRBV2 and TRBJ1-2, the full variable domain reads EPEVTQTPSHQVTQMGQEVILRCVPISNHLYFYWYRQILGQKVEFLVSFYNNEISEKSEIFDDQFSVERPDGSNFTLKIRSTKLEDSAMYFCASSEFAGLSYTFGSGTRLTVV.

This chain links TRBV5-4 with TRBJ2-2, with D possibly being TRBD1 (6 bases). Trimming removed 4 bases from V and 7 bases from J, with 14 bases in between. The CDR3 is 14 amino acids. The germline gives CDR1 SGHNT, CDR2 YYREEE (reference sequence). CDR3: CASSPGTRDGELFF. CDR3 bases: TGTGCCAGCAGCCCCGGGACAAGGGACGGGGAGCTGTTTTTT. Based on the CDR3 plus reference TRBV5-4 and TRBJ2-2, the full variable domain is ETGVTQSPTHLIKTRGQQVTLRCSSQSGHNTVSWYQQALGQGPQFIFQYYREEENGRGNFPPRFSGLQFPNYSSELNVNALELDDSALYLCASSPGTRDGELFFGEGSRLTVL.

This clone appeared a single time. The chain recombines TRBV7-9 with TRBJ2-4; a possible D gene is TRBD1 (5 bases). CDR1 is SEHNR, CDR2 FQNEAQ, per germline (reference sequence). The CDR3 has 15 amino acids. V was trimmed by 0 bases and J by 3 bases, leaving 9 bases between them. CDR3 nucleotide sequence: TGTGCCAGCAGCTTAGCGCAGGGCGACAAAAACATTCAGTACTTC. Translating it yields CASSLAQGDKNIQYF.

The chain combines TRBV6-6 with TRBJ1-1, with 7 bases lining up with TRBD1. The germline CDR1 and CDR2 sequences are MNHNY and SVGAGI (reference sequence). The CDR3 extends over 13 amino acids. Trimming removed 8 bases from V and 4 bases from J; junction bases left unmatched: 7. CDR3 region: CASAQGGGTEAFF. CDR3 DNA sequence: TGTGCCAGCGCCCAGGGGGGTGGCACTGAAGCTTTCTTT.

The chain joins TRBV28 to TRBJ2-4, with 13 nucleotides matching TRBD2. The germline V gene encodes CDR1 MDHEN and CDR2 SYDVKM. V shed 6 bases, J shed 0 bases, and the junction held 8 bases outside the gene matches. This CDR3 contains 18 residues. In DNA, the CDR3 is TGTGCCAGCAGCAAGGGACTAGCGGGGACTCTAGCCAAAAACATTCAGTACTTC. Translated, it gives CASSKGLAGTLAKNIQYF.

CDR3 region: CASSVGPPGTDTQYF. CDR3 DNA sequence: TGTGCCAGCAGCGTAGGCCCTCCGGGCACAGATACGCAGTATTTT. This chain connects TRBV9 to TRBJ2-3; D is ambiguous. V shed 0 bases and J shed 1 base, with 9 bases lying between them. The CDR3 loop spans 15 amino acids. CDR1 is SGDLS, CDR2 YYNGEE, per germline.

The chain is built from TRBV3-1 (or the pseudogene TRBV3-2) and TRBJ2-1; a possible D gene is TRBD1 (6 bases). Looked up from germline, CDR1 is LGHDT and CDR2 is YNNKEL (reference sequence). The CDR3 has 13 amino acids. The V end was cut by 3 bases, the J end by 15 bases, with 18 bases between. The CDR3 DNA follows: TGTGCCAGCAGCCAGTTGGAGAAGGGGGTTAGGTTCTTC. Translated: CASSQLEKGVRFF.

V usage is TRBV27 and J usage is TRBJ1-2; D may be TRBD1 (6 bases). With 2 bases removed from V and 3 bases from J, the gap between germline ends came to 13 bases. The CDR3 sequence is 15 residues long. CDR1 and CDR2 (germline): MNHEY, SMNVEV (reference sequence). DNA of the CDR3: TGTGCCAGCAGTTTAGGTGCAGGGGATTACTATGGCTACACCTTC. Residues: CASSLGAGDYYGYTF.

This clone was recorded only once. The chain carries TRBV6-5 and TRBJ1-2; 7 nucleotides align to TRBD1. The CDR3 contains 14 residues. V trimming: 5 bases; J trimming: 3 bases; junction bases outside the gene matches: 6. The germline V gene encodes CDR1 MNHEY and CDR2 SVGAGI. The CDR3 spells CASSIRDSHYGYTF. In DNA, the CDR3 is TGTGCCAGCAGTATACGGGACAGCCACTATGGCTACACCTTC.

The chain recombines TRBV6-6 with TRBJ1-5, with 7 bases lining up with TRBD1. V lost 5 bases, J lost 2 bases, and 12 bases stayed unmatched. Germline V gene sequence: CDR1 MNHNY, CDR2 SVGAGI (reference sequence). The CDR3 runs to 17 residues. Here the CDR3 reads CASSHHGTVGGNQPQHF. The CDR3 DNA reads as TGTGCCAGCAGTCACCACGGGACAGTCGGTGGCAATCAGCCCCAGCATTTT.

The chain combines TRBV7-3 with TRBJ1-4, with TRBD1 as a possible D gene (6 bases). Trimming took 2 bases from V and 8 from J, leaving 30 bases between them. Per the germline V gene, CDR1 is SGHTA and CDR2 is FQGTGA. The CDR3 spans 20 residues. CDR3 in amino acids: CASSLAGQTLCVVFEEKLFF. CDR3 in DNA: TGTGCCAGCAGCTTAGCCGGACAGACTTTATGCGTTGTCTTCGAGGAAAAACTGTTTTTT.

The genes are TRBV5-1 and TRBJ1-3; 10 nucleotides match TRBD1. Per germline, CDR1 SGHRS and CDR2 YFSETQ. V shed 6 bases and J 4 bases; nucleotides not matched to a gene: 7. The CDR3 is made up of 15 amino acids. The CDR3 bases are TGCGCCAGCACCGGGACAGGGGTTTCAGGAAACACCATATATTTT. Translation: CASTGTGVSGNTIYF.

The chain combines TRBV7-9 with TRBJ2-2; TRBD1 matches at 8 bases. The CDR3 extends over 15 amino acids. Unmatched junction bases numbered 4, after V lost 6 bases and J lost 1 base. The V gene's germline CDR1 is SEHNR and CDR2 FQNEAQ (reference sequence). DNA of the CDR3: TGTGCCAGCAGAACACAGGGGGTGAACACCGGGGAGCTGTTTTTT. As protein: CASRTQGVNTGELFF.

CDR3 in amino acids: CATTGTANTEAFF. The CDR3 coding sequence is TGTGCCACGACCGGGACAGCTAACACTGAAGCTTTCTTT. This chain joins TRBV14 and TRBJ1-1; 7 bases fit TRBD1. This CDR3 has 13 amino acids. In germline, CDR1 is SGHDN, CDR2 FVKESK. The J segment lost 2 bases and the V segment lost 10 bases, leaving 7 bases of the junction unmatched.

This chain links TRBV12-3 or TRBV12-4 with TRBJ1-1, with 7 positions matching TRBD1. V was clipped by 5 bases and J by 11 bases; unmatched bases: 8. The CDR3 is made up of 12 amino acids. The CDR3: CASSPDRVIAFF. CDR3 sequence (DNA): TGTGCCAGCAGTCCTGACAGGGTGATTGCTTTCTTT.

The chain carries TRBV6-4 and TRBJ1-2; D is uncertain. Trimming pared 6 bases from V and 4 bases from J, leaving 12 bases between. Germline CDR1 reads MRHNA; CDR2 reads SNTAGT. The CDR3 totals 13 residues. CDR3 DNA sequence: TGTGCCAGCAGAGGAGCTGGCGGCTATGGCTACACCTTC. Protein product: CASRGAGGYGYTF.